The 13 T cell receptor beta chains reported below all come from one sample, sequenced in a study of monozygotic twins with inflammatory bowel disease. TCRdb reprocessed the 5' RACE reads and reports one entry per CDR3 protein, with no DNA. This sample's clone table lists over 350,000 distinct CDR3 sequences. The specimen was blood. The receptor source for this set is a human donor with ulcerative colitis or Crohn's disease, or a healthy co-twin of an affected twin (not recorded which).

The genes are TRBV20-1 and TRBJ2-2. The CDR3 is made up of 13 amino acids. CDR1 and CDR2 (germline): DFQATT, SNEGSKA (reference sequence). CDR3 region: CSARDVNTGELFF.

V is TRBV20-1 and J is TRBJ2-1; the D call of TRBD1 rests on TCRdb alone, since no DNA is present to check it. This CDR3 contains 15 residues. Germline CDR1 is DFQATT and CDR2 is SNEGSKA (reference sequence). This CDR3 reads CSARGSSGSGVEQFF.

The chain employs TRBV15 and TRBJ2-7; absent DNA, TCRdb's TRBD1 call cannot be checked. This CDR3 spans 16 amino acids. CDR1 is LNHNV and CDR2 is YYDKDF in the germline V gene (reference sequence). The CDR3 loop is CATSRPSTTGWGEQYF.

The chain combines TRBV5-1 with TRBJ2-7; no DNA is available, so the TRBD2 call from TCRdb remains unchecked. CDR1 is SGHRS, CDR2 YFSETQ, per germline. The CDR3 has 18 residues. The CDR3 reads CASSYPTGIAGYSYEQYF. Filled out from reference TRBV5-1 and TRBJ2-7, the complete variable domain reads KAGVTQTPRYLIKTRGQQVTLSCSPISGHRSVSWYQQTPGQGLQFLFEYFSETQRNKGNFPGRFSGRQFSNSRSEMNVSTLELGDSALYLCASSYPTGIAGYSYEQYFGPGTRLTVT.

CDR3 sequence reads: CSAPTPGGNGELFF. The chain combines TRBV20-1 with TRBJ2-2; TCRdb proposes TRBD1, but this gene call is untestable without DNA. The CDR3 is 14 residues long. The germline V gene has CDR1 DFQATT and CDR2 SNEGSKA (reference sequence).

The rearrangement uses TRBV20-1 and TRBJ1-4. Germline assignment: CDR1 DFQATT and CDR2 SNEGSKA (reference sequence). The CDR3 spans 11 residues. The CDR3 spells CSATGQEKLFF.

The gene calls are TRBV6-2 or TRBV6-3 and TRBJ2-7; TCRdb lists TRBD2, though no DNA is available to test this call. The length of the CDR3 is 14 residues. The germline gives CDR1 MNHEY, CDR2 SVGEGT. The CDR3 reads CASSYSPGALAQYF.

The chain is built from TRBV12-3 or TRBV12-4 and TRBJ2-6; TCRdb outputs TRBD1, but without DNA this stays unchecked. CDR3 length equals 18 residues. The CDR3 protein is CASSSLGRGSSGANVLTF.

The chain recombines TRBV11-2 with TRBJ2-5; TCRdb's D call, TRBD2, is unchecked because there is no DNA. The CDR3 length is 16 residues. Germline values: CDR1 SGHAT, CDR2 FQNNGV. The CDR3 sequence is CASSSKLQRTQETQYF.

This chain connects TRBV18 to TRBJ1-3. Looked up from germline, CDR1 is KGHSH and CDR2 is LQKENI. The CDR3 sequence is 17 residues long. The CDR3 region is CASSPAIRASSGNTIYF.

The rearrangement joins TRBV24-1 to TRBJ2-3; TCRdb names TRBD2, which stays unverified in the absence of DNA. CDR1 is KGHDR, CDR2 SFDVKD, per germline. This CDR3 spans 13 amino acids. This CDR3 reads CATSAIGYDTQYF.

The rearrangement uses TRBV6-2 or TRBV6-3 and TRBJ2-2; TCRdb selects TRBD2, and the lack of DNA leaves this call unchecked. This CDR3 is 14 amino acids long. CDR1 is MNHEY and CDR2 is SVGEGT in the germline V gene. This CDR3 reads CASSAGGAVGELFF.

The J gene is TRBJ2-3, the V gene TRBV6-2 or TRBV6-3. This CDR3 has 12 amino acids. Germline CDR1 reads MNHEY; CDR2 reads SVGEGT. CDR3 in amino acids: CASSYSVDTQYF.